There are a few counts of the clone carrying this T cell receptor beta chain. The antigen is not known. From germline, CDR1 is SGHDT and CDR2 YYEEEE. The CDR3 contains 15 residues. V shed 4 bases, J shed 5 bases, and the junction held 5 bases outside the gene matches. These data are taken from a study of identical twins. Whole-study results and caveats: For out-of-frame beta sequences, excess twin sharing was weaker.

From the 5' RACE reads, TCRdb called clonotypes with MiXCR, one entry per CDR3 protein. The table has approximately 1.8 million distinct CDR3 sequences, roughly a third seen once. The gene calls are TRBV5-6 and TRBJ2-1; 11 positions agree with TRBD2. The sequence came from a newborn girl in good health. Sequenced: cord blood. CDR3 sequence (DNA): TGTGCCAGCAGCCAGGGACTAGCGGAGAACAATGAGCAGTTCTTC. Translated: CASSQGLAENNEQFF.